This is a list of T cell receptor beta chains from one sample in a study of T cell changes during pregnancy in multiple sclerosis. Assay: immunoSEQ multiplex PCR; the TCRdb copy retains only in-frame clones and omits some. Of tens of thousands of clones listed, roughly 91% are singletons. The specimen was CD8+ T cells from peripheral blood mononuclear cells, collected before pregnancy. These receptors all stem from a female donor with multiple sclerosis, enrolled in a pregnancy study. The conserved cysteine and the conserved F or W are not part of the CDR3 here. D genes are given only for firm matches.

J: TRBJ2-3
V: TRBV11-2
D: .
CDR3: ASSLGQGTITDTQY

J: TRBJ1-3
V: TRBV7-9
D: .
CDR3: ASNRDGNTIY

J: TRBJ1-2
V: TRBV27
D: .
CDR3: ASSLSGRAYGYT

J: TRBJ1-5
V: TRBV6-4
D: TRBD1
CDR3: ASRDREGCPQH

J: TRBJ2-7
V: TRBV6-1
D: .
CDR3: AISRRQDSYEQY

J: TRBJ2-1
V: TRBV13
D: TRBD2
CDR3: ASTLIAGDYNEQF

J: TRBJ1-5
V: TRBV30
D: .
CDR3: AWSAGARNQPQH

J: TRBJ2-1
V: TRBV4-1
D: TRBD1
CDR3: ASSPSQGYNEQF

J: TRBJ2-3
V: TRBV5-5
D: .
CDR3: ASSPPLGGITDTQY

J: TRBJ1-4
V: TRBV7-9
D: .
CDR3: ASSTTFGVKMSEKLF

J: TRBJ2-3
V: TRBV10-3
D: .
CDR3: AIKATDTQY

J: TRBJ1-1
V: TRBV6-6
D: .
CDR3: ASVKLAGRGTEAF

J: TRBJ1-2
V: TRBV6-1
D: .
CDR3: ASRERPTEFYGYT

J: TRBJ1-2
V: TRBV5-8
D: .
CDR3: ASGYPQGDYGYT

J: TRBJ2-1
V: TRBV7-3
D: .
CDR3: ASSSGEEQF

J: TRBJ2-1
V: TRBV6-1
D: .
CDR3: ASSEERGRPYNEQF

J: TRBJ2-1
V: TRBV13
D: .
CDR3: ASSLGRSSYNEQF

J: TRBJ2-1
V: TRBV6-6
D: TRBD2
CDR3: ASSDWAGGLDEQF

J: TRBJ2-2
V: TRBV11-2
D: .
CDR3: ASSLSGDRTFGGELF

J: TRBJ1-6
V: TRBV5-6
D: TRBD1
CDR3: ASNEVGQSKSPLH

J: TRBJ1-2
V: TRBV19
D: .
CDR3: ASSMARGYT

J: TRBJ1-4
V: TRBV27
D: .
CDR3: ASSLGGGVNEKLF